This is a list of T cell receptor beta chains from one sample in a study of blood T cells in healthy people across ages. In TCRdb, the 5' RACE reads were re-called with MiXCR into one record per CDR3 protein. The sample has about 900,000 distinct CDR3 sequences; roughly 60% are singletons. Sequencing was performed on blood. The receptors stem from a man aged 30-40 years in good health. CDR3s include the opening cysteine and the closing phenylalanine or tryptophan. The order of the fields is clone size, D gene, V gene, J gene, CDR3 protein, CDR3 DNA. A D gene is named only where the DNA matches it firmly. For some rows the clone size is stated as once, few or many, or as a class when expanded; others skip it.

size: -; D: TRBD2; V: TRBV20-1; J: TRBJ2-1; CDR3: CSAWSLSGGPVARSYNEQFF; DNA: TGCAGTGCTTGGAGCCTTAGCGGGGGGCCTGTAGCGCGCTCCTACAATGAGCAGTTCTTC
size: once; D: -; V: TRBV27; J: TRBJ2-7; CDR3: CASSFDPTGNDEQYF; DNA: TGTGCCAGCAGTTTCGACCCAACCGGGAACGACGAGCAGTACTTC
size: few; D: -; V: TRBV29-1; J: TRBJ1-2; CDR3: CSVEDYGYGYTF; DNA: TGCAGCGTTGAAGATTATGGCTATGGCTACACCTTC
size: -; D: TRBD1; V: TRBV29-1; J: TRBJ1-5; CDR3: CSVSGQGDQPQHF; DNA: TGCAGCGTCTCTGGACAGGGGGATCAGCCCCAGCATTTT
size: few; D: TRBD2; V: TRBV5-6; J: TRBJ2-3; CDR3: CASRGLAGRDTQYF; DNA: TGTGCCAGCAGAGGACTAGCGGGACGAGATACGCAGTATTTT
size: -; D: -; V: TRBV6-5; J: TRBJ2-5; CDR3: CASSLQGGVLETQYF; DNA: TGTGCCAGCAGTCTACAGGGAGGGGTTCTGGAGACCCAGTACTTC
size: -; D: -; V: TRBV6-2/TRBV6-3; J: TRBJ2-7; CDR3: CASTHYGEIYEQYF; DNA: TGTGCCAGCACCCATTACGGGGAGATCTACGAGCAGTACTTC
size: -; D: TRBD1; V: TRBV7-2; J: TRBJ2-2; CDR3: CASSLTGPNTGELFF; DNA: TGTGCCAGCAGCTTGACAGGGCCGAACACCGGGGAGCTGTTTTTT
size: -; D: -; V: TRBV2; J: TRBJ2-7; CDR3: CASSEAGRSYEQYF; DNA: TGTGCCAGCAGTGAAGCAGGTCGATCCTACGAGCAGTACTTC
size: -; D: -; V: TRBV7-9; J: TRBJ1-5; CDR3: CASSLTADSNQPQHF; DNA: TGTGCCAGCAGTCTAACAGCAGATAGCAATCAGCCCCAGCATTTT
size: -; D: -; V: TRBV29-1; J: TRBJ1-2; CDR3: CSVDLSFRGYTF; DNA: TGCAGCGTTGATCTCAGTTTCCGAGGCTACACCTTC
size: few; D: -; V: TRBV10-3; J: TRBJ2-3; CDR3: CAISEEGGDTDTQYF; DNA: TGTGCCATCAGTGAGGAGGGGGGGGACACAGATACGCAGTATTTT
size: -; D: -; V: TRBV10-3; J: TRBJ2-5; CDR3: CAISESNVPNEQYF; DNA: TGTGCCATCAGTGAGTCTAACGTTCCCAATGAGCAGTACTTC
size: once; D: TRBD1; V: TRBV7-2; J: TRBJ1-1; CDR3: CASSATNSYTGGLNTEAFF; DNA: TGTGCCAGCAGCGCAACGAATAGTTATACAGGGGGTTTGAACACTGAAGCTTTCTTT
size: few; D: -; V: TRBV4-2; J: TRBJ2-7; CDR3: CASSPSPSSYEQYF; DNA: TGTGCCAGCAGCCCCAGCCCGAGCTCCTACGAGCAGTACTTC
size: -; D: -; V: TRBV7-3; J: TRBJ1-1; CDR3: CASSLMGENTEAFF; DNA: TGTGCCAGCAGCTTAATGGGGGAGAACACTGAAGCTTTCTTT
size: -; D: TRBD2; V: TRBV5-6; J: TRBJ2-3; CDR3: CASSWGVSGGTDTQYF; DNA: TGTGCCAGCAGCTGGGGTGTCAGCGGGGGCACAGATACGCAGTATTTT
size: -; D: -; V: TRBV2; J: TRBJ1-2; CDR3: CASSEKIYGYTF; DNA: TGTGCCAGCAGTGAAAAGATATATGGCTACACCTTC